Presented here are 17 T cell receptor beta chains from one specimen sequenced in a study of cytomegalovirus exposure and HLA in healthy donors. The PCR used 60 Vbeta and 13 Jbeta primers. Measured with immunoSEQ multiplex PCR; TCRdb has only the in-frame clones, and not every one. The data contain around 130,000 clones, 75% to 90% of them seen just once; the ten biggest clones take up approximately 1.1%. Input material: PBMCs. All receptors come from a female donor in good health and CMV-seronegative.

The rearrangement joins TRBV6-5 to TRBJ2-1; TRBD2 aligns across 9 bases. The CDR3 length is 14 residues. Germline CDR1 and CDR2: MNHEY and SVGAGI. V shed 8 bases and J 4 bases; nucleotides not matched to a gene: 6. CDR3 residues: CASGKREAYNEQFF. CDR3 sequence (DNA): TGTGCCAGCGGGAAGCGGGAGGCTTACAATGAGCAGTTCTTC.

The chain combines TRBV7-6 with TRBJ1-2; D perhaps matches TRBD1 (5 bases). The CDR3 extends over 13 amino acids. Germline loops: CDR1 SGHVS, CDR2 FNYEAQ. Between the trimmed V and J ends, which lost 2 bases and 5 bases, there was a span of 9 bases. The CDR3 here is CASSLSGPYGYTF. CDR3 in DNA: TGTGCCAGCAGCTTATCAGGGCCATATGGCTACACCTTC.

The chain employs TRBV12-5 and TRBJ2-5; unclear D gene. The V gene lost 1 base and the J gene lost 1 base, with 7 bases spanning the gap. The V gene's germline CDR1 is LGHNT and CDR2 FRNRAP. The CDR3 covers 14 residues. DNA of the CDR3: TGTGCTAGTGGTTTGGGGGCAGGCCAAGAGACCCAGTACTTC. Translating it yields CASGLGAGQETQYF.

The chain is built from TRBV7-6 and TRBJ2-3; the D gene is possibly TRBD1 (6 bases). CDR1 and CDR2 from the germline V gene are SGHVS and FNYEAQ. CDR3 length equals 13 residues. Deletions cut 1 base from V and 4 bases from J, with 6 bases between. The CDR3 DNA reads as TGTGCCAGCAGCTTAGGGGGGCCAGATACGCAGTATTTT. Translated: CASSLGGPDTQYF.

The chain employs TRBV5-1 and TRBJ1-2; D uncertain. Germline V CDR1 and CDR2: SGHRS, YFSETQ. V gave up 0 bases and J gave up 6 bases, with 6 bases separating them. The CDR3 contains 12 residues. CDR3 sequence reads: CASSLGTDGYTF. The DNA of the CDR3 is TGCGCCAGCAGCTTGGGAACGGATGGCTACACCTTC.

The chain uses TRBV28 and TRBJ1-2; D is unclear. Germline values: CDR1 MDHEN, CDR2 SYDVKM. V lost 4 bases and J lost 8, with 14 bases in between. CDR3 length equals 13 residues. The CDR3 spells CASSSQTQAGYTF. In DNA, the CDR3 is TGTGCCAGCAGTTCCCAAACCCAGGCAGGCTACACCTTC.

This chain uses TRBV5-1 with TRBJ2-5; 12 bases align to TRBD2. With V trimmed by 5 bases and J by 0 bases, 8 bases remained unmatched. The CDR3 contains 17 residues. CDR1 and CDR2 (germline): SGHRS, YFSETQ. The CDR3 reads CASSSGLAGRHQETQYF. CDR3 in DNA: TGCGCCAGCAGTTCTGGACTAGCGGGACGACACCAAGAGACCCAGTACTTC.

The rearrangement links TRBV10-1 to TRBJ1-3; D gene uncertain. The CDR3 totals 15 residues. Germline CDR1 is WNHNN and CDR2 is SYGVQD (reference sequence). Trimming left V 6 bases short and J 3 bases short, with 15 bases between. This CDR3 is CASSQPNEDGNTIYF. The CDR3 DNA is TGCGCCAGCAGCCAGCCGAACGAGGATGGAAACACCATATATTTT.

In this sample, this clone turned up once. The chain uses TRBV18 and TRBJ2-7; possible D gene TRBD2, 6 bases. The germline V gene encodes CDR1 KGHSH and CDR2 LQKENI. The CDR3 length is 13 residues. Trimming took 3 bases from V and 0 from J, leaving 6 bases between them. The CDR3 DNA is TGTGCCAGCTCACCGACTAGCTCCTACGAGCAGTACTTC. Translated, it gives CASSPTSSYEQYF.

This chain uses TRBV9 with TRBJ2-2; D is possibly TRBD2 (6 bases). Trimming took off 0 bases at V and 4 bases at J, with 16 bases between the two ends. Germline loops: CDR1 SGDLS, CDR2 YYNGEE. The CDR3 totals 17 residues. CDR3 nucleotides: TGTGCCAGCAGCGTAGCCCTTGCTAGCGCCCGCACCGGGGAGCTGTTTTTT. Translating it yields CASSVALASARTGELFF. The variable domain in full, with the rest retrieved from reference TRBV9 and TRBJ2-2, is DSGVTQTPKHLITATGQRVTLRCSPRSGDLSVYWYQQSLDQGLQFLIQYYNGEERAKGNILERFSAQQFPDLHSELNLSSLELGDSALYFCASSVALASARTGELFFGEGSRLTVL.

V usage is TRBV5-1 and J usage is TRBJ2-7; D may be TRBD1 (6 bases). This CDR3 spans 13 amino acids. V dropped 5 bases and J dropped 4 bases, with 13 bases sitting between them. The germline V gene encodes CDR1 SGHRS and CDR2 YFSETQ. The CDR3: CASRDSSRYEQYF. CDR3 bases: TGCGCCAGCAGGGACAGCTCCAGATACGAGCAGTACTTC. Combining the CDR3 with reference TRBV5-1 and TRBJ2-7 gives the whole variable domain KAGVTQTPRYLIKTRGQQVTLSCSPISGHRSVSWYQQTPGQGLQFLFEYFSETQRNKGNFPGRFSGRQFSNSRSEMNVSTLELGDSALYLCASRDSSRYEQYFGPGTRLTVT.

This clone was seen only a few times. The chain recombines TRBV6-1 with TRBJ1-5, with a tentative D call TRBD1 (6 bases). V was clipped by 1 base and J by 2 bases, with 12 bases between them. The germline V gene encodes CDR1 MNHNS and CDR2 SASEGT. CDR3 length: 16 residues. CDR3 sequence reads: CASSEGEGGGNQPQHF. As DNA, the CDR3 is TGTGCCAGCAGTGAAGGGGAAGGGGGTGGCAATCAGCCCCAGCATTTT.

The rearrangement links TRBV27 to TRBJ1-1; D call uncertain. This CDR3 is 12 amino acids long. Trimming cost V 4 bases and J 7 bases, with 10 bases left between them. Germline V gives CDR1 MNHEY, CDR2 SMNVEV (reference sequence). This CDR3 reads CASSSPHSEAFF. The CDR3 DNA sequence: TGTGCCAGCAGTTCCCCCCACAGTGAAGCTTTCTTT.

V is TRBV2 and J is TRBJ2-7; D perhaps matches TRBD1 (5 bases). V was shortened by 6 bases and J by 7 bases, with 16 bases between the two germline ends. The CDR3 covers 13 residues. The germline CDR1 and CDR2 sequences are SNHLY and FYNNEI. CDR3 protein: CASSPNRQSEQYF. The CDR3 coding sequence is TGTGCCAGCAGCCCCAATCGACAGAGTGAGCAGTACTTC.

The gene calls are TRBV7-9 and TRBJ2-6, with D perhaps TRBD2 (5 bases). The germline CDR1 and CDR2 sequences are SEHNR and FQNEAQ (reference sequence). The CDR3 spans 16 residues. Trimming cost V 2 bases and J 5 bases, with 13 bases left between them. As DNA, the CDR3 is TGTGCCAGCAGCTTACTGGCGGGCCTCTGGGCCAACGTCCTGACTTTC. Protein product: CASSLLAGLWANVLTF.

This chain uses TRBV7-9 with TRBJ1-4; maybe TRBD1 (5 bases). Germline assignment: CDR1 SEHNR and CDR2 FQNEAQ (reference sequence). CDR3 length: 17 amino acids. V was pared by 0 bases and J by 7 bases, with 18 bases between. The CDR3 DNA follows: TGTGCCAGCAGCTTAGCCGGCGGGACCGCCTTGCGTGAAAAACTGTTTTTT. The encoded protein is CASSLAGGTALREKLFF.

This chain joins TRBV7-9 and TRBJ2-5; the D is unclear. The germline V gene encodes CDR1 SEHNR and CDR2 FQNEAQ (reference sequence). V was clipped by 8 bases and J by 7 bases, with 11 bases between them. The CDR3 is 11 residues long. Here the CDR3 DNA reads TGTGCCAGCGGAGTCGTAGGGACCCAGTACTTC. Translating gives CASGVVGTQYF.